This T cell receptor beta chain was identified during a study of CD8 T cells in ankylosing spondylitis (dated by TCRdb to 2017 to 2019). In the study overall: The study set out to find disease-linked TCR variants by profiling T cell receptor beta repertoires in ankylosing spondylitis patients and healthy donors. The full study cohort was made up of 25 ankylosing spondylitis patients and 108 healthy donors. Samples of peripheral blood were taken, and for ankylosing spondylitis patients, synovial fluid was collected as well.

TCRdb records Illumina HiSeq 2500 as the sequencer. Quantitative 5'-RACE with molecular barcodes was used to prepare TCR beta libraries. Per the authors' processing: To identify disease-linked TCR variants, a new computational method was used, one built on a probabilistic model of VDJ rearrangement. The public reads were reprocessed in TCRdb via fastp at Q25 and MiXCR, keeping in-frame beta chains. Entries are consolidated by CDR3 protein sequence, retaining the most common genes and DNA. It is TCRdb's table, rather than the study itself, that gives the V and J calls and clone size. The sample yields 670,000 or so distinct CDR3 sequences; over 15% were counted once. The ten largest clones represent over 15% of the sample. Note on this clonotype: Its binding antigen is unknown. Base qualities are not recorded, but no much larger clone differs from it by a single base.

Beyond this particular receptor, the publication reports: According to the report, matched synovial fluid samples from ankylosing spondylitis patients were significantly enriched for the disease-linked clones. Some motif variants had previously been reported in the synovial fluid and blood of reactive arthritis patients, which suggests shared mechanisms of disease initiation. The disease-linked clones had a CD8+ phenotype and were found at relatively low frequencies in peripheral blood. Blood from ankylosing spondylitis patients appeared to be characterized by a TCR beta motif made up of under 10 highly homologous amino acid variants.

V is reduced by 0 bases and J by 4 bases, leaving a spacing of 4 bases between them. The germline V gene (reference sequence) gives CDR1 as LGHDT and CDR2 as YNNKEL. The CDR3 has 13 amino acids, counting the end cysteine and phenylalanine. CDR3 DNA is the only sequence kept; it has 39 bases, read in frame from the first base. The sample was blood, either unsorted or a sorted T cell fraction (not recorded which). The chain employs TRBV3-1 and TRBJ1-3, with the D gene too uncertain to name. This receptor was obtained from a male donor with ankylosing spondylitis. The CDR3 is CASSQDGGNTIYF. Here is the DNA: TGTGCCAGCAGCCAAGATGGCGGAAACACCATATATTTT.